One and the same sample provided the 17 T cell receptor beta chains below, sequenced in a study of CD8+ T cells in alopecia areata. Sequencing used cDNA as its template, made by extracting RNA and reverse transcribing it. Profiling relied on immunoSEQ multiplex PCR, and the TCRdb table lists in-frame clones only, not all of them. The repertoire holds around 190,000 clones, with roughly 66% as singletons. The treatment is: oral pan-JAK inhibitor, 5-10 mg twice daily. This material consisted of CD4+ T cells sorted from blood, taken at week 24, from a patient treated with tofacitinib. The receptors originated from a human donor with alopecia areata.

The chain combines TRBV5-1 with TRBJ1-2; a possible D gene is TRBD1 (6 bases). The CDR3 contains 15 residues. Germline values: CDR1 SGHRS, CDR2 YFSETQ. V lost 2 bases to trimming and J lost 4 bases, with 15 bases between them. Written as DNA, the CDR3 is TGCGCCAGCAGCTTCGGGGGCATAGGGGGCTATGGCTACACCTTC. It encodes CASSFGGIGGYGYTF.

The chain joins TRBV30 to TRBJ1-1, with D unclear. Germline CDR1 GTSNPN, CDR2 SVGIG (reference sequence). The CDR3 extends over 13 amino acids. Trimming removed 4 bases from V and 1 base from J, with 10 bases in between. CDR3 region: CAWNRAPNTEAFF. The CDR3 DNA reads TGTGCCTGGAACCGGGCTCCGAACACTGAAGCTTTCTTT.

The genes are TRBV19 and TRBJ2-7; D is undetermined. Germline assignment: CDR1 LNHDA and CDR2 SQIVND (reference sequence). The CDR3 is 15 residues long. Trimming took off 8 bases at V and 0 bases at J, with 17 bases between the two ends. CDR3 in amino acids: CASGLGGPTSYEQYF. CDR3 DNA: TGTGCCAGTGGTCTTGGCGGACCGACCTCCTACGAGCAGTACTTC.

This clone appeared a single time. This chain connects TRBV29-1 to TRBJ1-1, with D unclear. Germline CDR1 reads SQVTM; CDR2 reads ANQGSEA. The germline V and J ends were trimmed by 4 bases and 5 bases, with 11 bases remaining between them. CDR3 length: 12 residues. CDR3 amino acids: CSVGGGGTEAFF. In DNA, the CDR3 is TGCAGCGTTGGGGGAGGTGGTACTGAAGCTTTCTTT.

The V and J genes are TRBV29-1 and TRBJ1-1; D not certain. Between the trimmed V and J ends, which lost 6 bases and 5 bases, there was a span of 19 bases. The CDR3 is 14 amino acids. The V gene's germline CDR1 is SQVTM and CDR2 ANQGSEA. The chain's CDR3 is CSVVPIISTTEAFF. CDR3 in DNA: TGCAGCGTAGTTCCAATAATTTCGACAACTGAAGCTTTCTTT.

The chain recombines TRBV29-1 with TRBJ1-1; no clear D gene. This CDR3 spans 12 amino acids. Germline CDR1 SQVTM, CDR2 ANQGSEA. V lost 4 bases and J lost 10, with 16 bases in between. Written as DNA, the CDR3 is TGCAGCGTTGCTGGTCTCAAACAGAGAGCTTTCTTT. This sequence encodes CSVAGLKQRAFF.

Concerning this clone itself: One junction end does not reproduce the germline sequence, and a read error may be involved. V and J are TRBV25-1 and TRBJ2-4; 7 positions match TRBD1. Germline loops: CDR1 MGHDK, CDR2 SYGVNS. The CDR3 has 13 amino acids. This CDR3 reads CASSEMIGGQYSF. CDR3 bases: TGTGCCAGCAGTGAAATGATAGGGGGACAGTATTCCTTC.

The chain couples TRBV29-1 to TRBJ2-1; the match to TRBD1 covers 8 bases. Germline lookup yields CDR1 SQVTM and CDR2 ANQGSEA. The CDR3 consists of 15 residues. J gave up 3 bases and V 1 base, and 5 bases lay outside the gene matches. In nucleotides, the CDR3 is TGCAGCGTTGAAGGGACAGGGAAGGACTACAATGAGCAGTTCTTC. This encodes CSVEGTGKDYNEQFF.

This clone has a single count. The gene calls are TRBV11-3 and TRBJ2-2, with D possibly matching TRBD2 (6 bases). The CDR3 runs 13 residues. Trimming took 2 bases from V and 7 from J, leaving 8 bases between them. Germline CDR1 reads SGHNT; CDR2 reads YENEEA. The DNA for the CDR3 is TGTGCCAGCAGCTTAACGGGGGACGGGGAGCTGTTTTTT. It yields the protein CASSLTGDGELFF.

The V gene is TRBV7-3, the J gene TRBJ2-5; possibly TRBD1 or TRBD2 for D (5 bases each). CDR1 is SGHTA and CDR2 is FQGTGA in the germline V gene. The V end lost 5 bases, the J end lost 7 bases, and 14 bases lay between the germline ends. The CDR3 runs to 13 residues. The CDR3 DNA sequence: TGTGCCAGCAGCCCCGACATGAGGGGGACCCAGTACTTC. This gives the protein CASSPDMRGTQYF. Filled out from reference TRBV7-3 and TRBJ2-5, the complete variable domain reads GAGVSQTPSNKVTEKGKYVELRCDPISGHTALYWYRQSLGQGPEFLIYFQGTGAADDSGLPNDRFFAVRPEGSVSTLKIQRTERGDSAVYLCASSPDMRGTQYFGPGTRLLVL.

This CDR3 is CASSQGGGADNEQFF. CDR3 in DNA: TGCGCCAGCAGCCAAGGCGGGGGGGCCGACAATGAGCAGTTCTTC. The chain uses TRBV4-3 and TRBJ2-1; 9 nucleotides line up with TRBD2. CDR1 and CDR2 from the germline V gene are LGHNA and YSLEER. V was clipped by 1 base and J by 5 bases; unmatched bases: 3. The CDR3 contains 15 residues.

The rearrangement links TRBV6-6 to TRBJ1-2, with 10 bases that match TRBD1. CDR3 length equals 15 residues. CDR1 and CDR2 from the germline V gene are MNHNY and SVGAGI (reference sequence). V lost 5 bases to trimming and J lost 2 bases; unmatched junction nucleotides: 5. The CDR3 sequence: CASSTRTGGNYGYTF. The CDR3 bases are TGTGCCAGCAGTACCCGGACAGGGGGAAACTATGGCTACACCTTC.

The CDR3 region is CASTPGEDSPLHF. CDR3 DNA: TGTGCCAGCACCCCAGGGGAAGATTCACCCCTCCACTTT. This sequence joins TRBV4-2 and TRBJ1-6; possible D gene TRBD1, 6 bases. CDR3 size: 13 residues. Trimming left V 7 bases short and J 8 bases short, with 12 bases between. Germline lookup yields CDR1 LGHNA and CDR2 YNFKEQ.

The chain recombines TRBV27 with TRBJ2-1; D unclear. V was shortened by 6 bases and J by 3 bases, with 18 bases between the two germline ends. Germline V gives CDR1 MNHEY, CDR2 SMNVEV (reference sequence). The CDR3 extends over 16 amino acids. The CDR3 region has the DNA TGTGCCAGCAGAACACCAGGAGCCCCTTACTACAATGAGCAGTTCTTC. It yields the protein CASRTPGAPYYNEQFF.

This sequence joins TRBV6-5 and TRBJ2-2; 7 bases align to TRBD2. CDR1 MNHEY and CDR2 SVGAGI come from the germline V gene. The CDR3 sequence is 15 residues long. Trimming took 7 bases from V and 2 from J; bases not matched to a gene: 7. The CDR3 bases are TGTGCCAGCAAAGGACTAGGGCTCAACACCGGGGAGCTGTTTTTT. Its translation: CASKGLGLNTGELFF.

This sequence joins TRBV30 and TRBJ2-2; D gene uncertain. This CDR3 region has 11 residues. V lost 2 bases and J lost 4, with 2 bases in between. Per germline, CDR1 GTSNPN and CDR2 SVGIG (reference sequence). Written as DNA, the CDR3 is TGTGCCTGGAGTCCCACCGGGGAGCTGTTTTTT. Amino acids: CAWSPTGELFF.

Of note for this clone: This CDR3 is also generated by other DNA sequences in the sample. The V and J genes are TRBV7-2 and TRBJ1-5; the D gene is possibly TRBD1 (5 bases). The CDR3 consists of 13 residues. Germline V gene lookup returns CDR1 SGHTA and CDR2 FQGNSA. Trimming left V 3 bases short and J 7 bases short, with 10 bases between. CDR3 DNA: TGTGCCAGCAGCTTTAGGGGAGGGCAGCCCCAGCATTTT. Amino acids: CASSFRGGQPQHF.